This T cell receptor beta chain was obtained from a study of blood T cell repertoires in COVID-19 (TCRdb year 2020). Study-wide context: Collaborator samples came from the United States, Italy and Spain and covered acute and convalescent phases of COVID-19. The prospective study material was composed of cDNA or gDNA derived from T cells, B-cell-depleted T cells, or PBMCs. The dataset comprised deeply sampled blood TCRbeta repertoires from subjects exposed to, actively infected with, or recovered from COVID-19. The repertoires were released in a freely available public database meant as a resource for research on the immune response to SARS-CoV-2. The samples were drawn from the first 160 participants of the ongoing ImmuneRACE study and from about 1,200 subjects provided by 6 global collaborators. Nearly every sample came with metadata listing a de-identified subject ID, COVID-19 status, age in years and sex. Where available, HLA class I and class II types were taken from metadata supplied by the sample provider and were not determined by assay-based typing. Overall study outcomes, separate from this receptor: How much clinical and demographic metadata was included differed by source and by participant, and the metadata was provided uncurated.

As concerns this clone: It has no known antigen specificity. Within one base of it there is no much larger clone, and no base qualities were kept.

Participants in the prospective study were aged about 18 to 95 years, lived in over 20 United States geographic areas, and enrolled through a virtual design. In the prospective study, cohorts were assigned on the basis of participant-reported clinical history obtained from a screening survey and a study questionnaire. Exposed participants had been in contact with someone with a PCR-confirmed or clinician-diagnosed COVID-19 case within 2 weeks of study entry. In the prospective study, whole blood, serum and a nasopharyngeal or oropharyngeal swab were collected from each participant by mobile phlebotomists. Prospective study participants could optionally give additional blood draws and questionnaires over an approximately 2-month period. Prospective study blood samples were shipped either frozen or at room temperature before DNA extraction. For this chain, trimming is 2 bases at the V end and 6 bases at the J end, and the number of junction bases without a gene match is 12. The CDR3 measures 15 amino acids from cysteine to phenylalanine. The read is trimmed to its CDR3 DNA, 45 bases read in frame from base 1. From a lookup of the germline V gene, CDR1 and CDR2 are SQVTM and ANQGSEA.

TCRbeta CDR3 regions were amplified from genomic DNA by means of the immunoSEQ Assay, a bias-controlled multiplex PCR. Concerning the study's data processing: Within the assay, amplification of reference gene primers was used to estimate how many nucleated cells each sample contained. To quantify the absolute abundance of each unique TCRbeta CDR3 rearrangement, sequence reads were collapsed and filtered. For each sample, productive Simpson clonality was calculated as the square root of Simpson's diversity index across productive rearrangements. Not all clones reach the TCRdb copy of this immuneACCESS table, which keeps in-frame sequences only. Checked studies attribute under half of the gap to unresolved V genes and leave the rest unexplained. For V, J and clone size, that table is used; D and trimming come from the DNA. Present in this sample are 250,000 or so clones, more than 85% of which were seen just once. The ten largest clones take up approximately 3% of the sample.

The chain is assembled from TRBV29-1 and TRBJ2-7; a stretch of 8 junction bases matches TRBD1. This TCR derives from a man aged 40-55 years who had been exposed to COVID-19. Sequenced: PBMCs or T cells enriched from blood (not recorded which). The CDR3 region reads CSVESYMGTGGEQYF. The sequenced DNA is TGCAGCGTTGAATCGTACATGGGGACAGGTGGCGAGCAGTACTTC.